One sample yielded the 20 T cell receptor beta chains listed below, sequenced in a study of T cells of healthy individuals. TCRdb recomputed calls from the 5' RACE reads with MiXCR, one row per CDR3 protein. The top ten hold about 6.2% of the sample, which has about 100,000 distinct CDR3 sequences, approximately 15% seen once. These receptors came from a human donor in good health.

The chain carries TRBV7-2 and TRBJ1-2; D is ambiguous. Looked up from germline, CDR1 is SGHTA and CDR2 is FQGNSA. This CDR3 contains 13 residues. Trimming left V 4 bases short and J 6 bases short, with 12 bases between. The CDR3 protein is CASSWRALDGYTF. The CDR3 DNA reads TGTGCCAGCAGCTGGAGGGCGTTAGATGGCTACACCTTC.

CDR3 residues: CASSYVDPGSPLHF. CDR3 nucleotides: TGTGCCAGCAGTTACGTCGATCCTGGTTCACCCCTCCACTTT. This rearrangement joins TRBV6-6 to TRBJ1-6; D ambiguous. With 2 bases removed from V and 9 bases from J, the gap between germline ends came to 11 bases. CDR3 size: 14 residues. The germline gives CDR1 MNHNY, CDR2 SVGAGI (reference sequence).

The rearrangement joins TRBV19 to TRBJ2-7, with 7 bases lining up with TRBD2. Germline V gene data show CDR1 as LNHDA and CDR2 as SQIVND (reference sequence). Trimming took 6 bases from V and 3 from J; bases not matched to a gene: 8. CDR3 length equals 14 residues. The CDR3 region has the DNA TGTGCCAGTAGCCCGACTAGCAAAAACTACGAGCAGTACTTC. Translated: CASSPTSKNYEQYF. The complete variable domain, with remaining parts taken from reference TRBV19 and TRBJ2-7, reads DGGITQSPKYLFRKEGQNVTLSCEQNLNHDAMYWYRQDPGQGLRLIYYSQIVNDFQKGDIAEGYSVSREKKESFPLTVTSAQKNPTAFYLCASSPTSKNYEQYFGPGTRLTVT.

This clonotype was picked up a small number of times. An end of the junction differs from the germline gene, which may be a read error. This chain joins TRBV24-1 and TRBJ1-1; 9 bases line up with TRBD1. The germline CDR1 and CDR2 sequences are KGHDR and SFDVKD. CDR3 length equals 15 residues. The CDR3: CATRDSGQGNTEAFF. The DNA for the CDR3 is TGTGCCACCAGGGATTCGGGACAGGGTAACACTGAAGCTTTCTTT.

Here the CDR3 reads CASSVAPEYYGYTF. The CDR3 DNA is TGTGCCAGCAGCGTAGCTCCAGAGTACTATGGCTACACCTTC. The V gene is TRBV9, the J gene TRBJ1-2; D is undetermined. The CDR3 contains 14 residues. Germline lookup yields CDR1 SGDLS and CDR2 YYNGEE. V gave up 0 bases and J gave up 3 bases, with 9 bases separating them.

The gene calls are TRBV6-2 or TRBV6-3 and TRBJ2-1; D perhaps matches TRBD2 (7 bases). The CDR3 totals 19 residues. Germline V gene sequence: CDR1 MNHEY, CDR2 SVGEGT. V was cut by 4 bases and J by 2 bases, with 24 bases left in between. CDR3 nucleotide sequence: TGTGCCAGCAGTTGGTATTCAAGACGTGAGGGGGGGGCCTACAATGAGCAGTTCTTC. It is translated as CASSWYSRREGGAYNEQFF.

This clonotype has more than one count but fewer than ten. The rearrangement links TRBV10-3 to TRBJ2-3; 8 bases line up with TRBD1. V gave up 3 bases and J gave up 1 base; unmatched junction bases: 3. CDR1 and CDR2 (germline): ENHRY, SYGVKD. This CDR3 has 15 amino acids. The CDR3 nucleotides read TGTGCCATCAGTGACGACAGGGGCCGCACAGATACGCAGTATTTT. It is translated as CAISDDRGRTDTQYF.

This clonotype was detected only a few times. The V gene is TRBV7-8, the J gene TRBJ2-1; D not certain. V lost 3 bases to trimming and J lost 3 bases, with 9 bases between them. Germline CDR1 is SGHVS and CDR2 is FQNEAQ. CDR3 length: 14 amino acids. The CDR3 DNA sequence: TGTGCCAGCAGCTTTAAGGCCGACTACAATGAGCAGTTCTTC. It is translated as CASSFKADYNEQFF.

This clonotype has a count of ten or more. The chain employs TRBV20-1 and TRBJ2-5; 10 bases agree with TRBD2. Trimming cost V 2 bases and J 5 bases; bases outside gene matches: 2. CDR3 length: 13 residues. Per the germline V gene, CDR1 is DFQATT and CDR2 is SNEGSKA (reference sequence). In DNA, the CDR3 is TGCAGTGCTAGACTAGCGGGAGTTGAGACCCAGTACTTC. It specifies CSARLAGVETQYF.

This clonotype was observed at least ten times. CDR3 sequence reads: CASSWRGGLGTEAFF. The DNA for the CDR3 is TGCGCCAGCAGCTGGAGGGGGGGGCTGGGAACTGAAGCTTTCTTT. The chain uses TRBV5-1 and TRBJ1-1; D perhaps matches TRBD1 (6 bases). With 3 bases removed from V and 5 bases from J, the gap between germline ends came to 17 bases. CDR3 length: 15 residues. CDR1 and CDR2 from the germline V gene are SGHRS and YFSETQ. Using reference TRBV5-1 and TRBJ1-1 for the parts outside the CDR3, the full variable domain is KAGVTQTPRYLIKTRGQQVTLSCSPISGHRSVSWYQQTPGQGLQFLFEYFSETQRNKGNFPGRFSGRQFSNSRSEMNVSTLELGDSALYLCASSWRGGLGTEAFFGQGTRLTVV.

The table lists this clonotype with a few counts. The chain joins TRBV29-1 to TRBJ2-2, with D maybe TRBD2 (6 bases). This CDR3 has 14 amino acids. Germline V CDR1 and CDR2: SQVTM, ANQGSEA. V dropped 0 bases and J dropped 2 bases, with 7 bases sitting between them. CDR3: CSVEERGNTGELFF. The CDR3 nucleotides read TGCAGCGTTGAAGAGCGGGGTAACACCGGGGAGCTGTTTTTT.

This sequence joins TRBV20-1 and TRBJ2-2; 7 nucleotides match TRBD2. Germline assignment: CDR1 DFQATT and CDR2 SNEGSKA (reference sequence). The trim removed 5 bases at V and 6 bases at J, leaving 15 bases unmatched. The CDR3 is 16 residues long. CDR3 nucleotides: TGCAGTGCTTCCGGGGGTGTTTGGGAGGGCCCCGGGGAGCTGTTTTTT. Translated, it gives CSASGGVWEGPGELFF.

This clonotype was detected only a few times. The chain employs TRBV7-9 and TRBJ1-1; 7 nucleotides align to TRBD1. The junction had 16 bases not matched to a gene; V was cut back by 8 bases and J by 4 bases. CDR1 and CDR2 (germline): SEHNR, FQNEAQ (reference sequence). The CDR3 loop spans 16 amino acids. CDR3: CASAPGQSAGVTEAFF. The DNA for the CDR3 is TGTGCCAGCGCGCCGGGACAGAGCGCGGGGGTCACTGAAGCTTTCTTT.

The J gene is TRBJ2-7, the V gene TRBV5-1, with D possibly being TRBD1 or TRBD2 (5 bases each). This CDR3 has 15 amino acids. V dropped 2 bases and J dropped 3 bases, with 15 bases sitting between them. Germline V gene lookup returns CDR1 SGHRS and CDR2 YFSETQ. The CDR3 coding sequence is TGCGCCAGCAGCTTAAGTGGGGGTCCGGGCTACGAGCAGTACTTC. It translates to CASSLSGGPGYEQYF.

Many counts were recorded for this clonotype. The V call is TRBV6-5, the J call TRBJ2-5; 7 bases line up with TRBD1. V dropped 0 bases and J dropped 3; count of bases not matched to a gene: 10. Germline V gives CDR1 MNHEY, CDR2 SVGAGI. This CDR3 contains 17 residues. In DNA form, the CDR3 reads TGTGCCAGCAGTTACTCAAACCTGGACAGGTCTGAAGAGACCCAGTACTTC. This gives the protein CASSYSNLDRSEETQYF.

This clonotype occurred many times. This rearrangement joins TRBV19 to TRBJ2-5; no clear D gene. Per the germline V gene, CDR1 is LNHDA and CDR2 is SQIVND (reference sequence). Trimming stripped 10 bases from V and 4 bases from J, with 16 bases between. The length of the CDR3 is 13 residues. CDR3 nucleotides: TGTGCCATCTCCCGCGGTGGTGCAGAGACCCAGTACTTC. This gives the protein CAISRGGAETQYF.

This sequence joins TRBV9 and TRBJ2-2; D unclear. The CDR3 contains 15 residues. Germline V gene data show CDR1 as SGDLS and CDR2 as YYNGEE. V dropped 4 bases and J dropped 1 base, with 11 bases sitting between them. In nucleotides, the CDR3 is TGTGCCAGCAGCCATCGAGACGGGAACACCGGGGAGCTGTTTTTT. Its protein product is CASSHRDGNTGELFF.

The chain carries TRBV28 and TRBJ1-2; D gene unclear. Germline CDR1 MDHEN, CDR2 SYDVKM. The CDR3 loop spans 14 amino acids. V was cut by 2 bases and J by 8 bases, with 15 bases left in between. This chain's CDR3 is CASSLPRGRGGYTF. In DNA form, the CDR3 reads TGTGCCAGCAGTTTACCCCGGGGTCGAGGGGGCTACACCTTC.

This clonotype has ten or more counts. This rearrangement joins TRBV6-2 or TRBV6-3 to TRBJ1-5, with TRBD1 identical over 10 bases. Germline-derived CDR1 and CDR2 are MNHEY and SVGEGT. The V gene end was trimmed by 8 bases and the J gene end by 3 bases; junction bases not matched to a gene: 10. CDR3 size: 16 residues. This CDR3 is CASEGQGLIDNQPQHF. In nucleotides, the CDR3 is TGTGCCAGCGAGGGACAGGGGCTTATCGACAATCAGCCCCAGCATTTT.

This clonotype was observed a handful of times. The chain couples TRBV20-1 to TRBJ2-3; possibly TRBD2 for D (6 bases). Germline CDR1 and CDR2: DFQATT and SNEGSKA (reference sequence). V lost 2 bases, J lost 6 bases, and 12 bases lay in between. The CDR3 contains 13 residues. The CDR3 DNA follows: TGCAGTGCTAGACTAGGTGGGAGGGATACGCAGTATTTT. Amino acids: CSARLGGRDTQYF.